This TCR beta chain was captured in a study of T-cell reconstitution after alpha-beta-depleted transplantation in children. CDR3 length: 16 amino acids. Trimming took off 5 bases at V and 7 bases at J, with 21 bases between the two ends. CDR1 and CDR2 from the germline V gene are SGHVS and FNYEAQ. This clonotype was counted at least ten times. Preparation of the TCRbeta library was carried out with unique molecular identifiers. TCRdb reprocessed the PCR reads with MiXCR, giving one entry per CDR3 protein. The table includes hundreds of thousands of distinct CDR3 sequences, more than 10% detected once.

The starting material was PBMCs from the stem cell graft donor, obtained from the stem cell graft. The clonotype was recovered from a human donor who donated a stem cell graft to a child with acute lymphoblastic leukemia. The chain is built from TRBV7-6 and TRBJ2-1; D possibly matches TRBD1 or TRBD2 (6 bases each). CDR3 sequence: CASSPGAGPTVNEQFF. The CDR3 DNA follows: TGTGCCAGCAGCCCGGGGGCGGGGCCAACTGTAAATGAGCAGTTCTTC.